Presented here are 30 T cell receptor beta chains from one specimen sequenced in a study of blood T cells in healthy people across ages. Using a J-beta primer mix together with a sample-barcoded 5' primer, a second PCR was run for roughly 7 to 11 cycles. Each CDR3 protein gets one entry after TCRdb re-called the 5' RACE reads with MiXCR. The sample carries 850,000 to 1,000,000 distinct CDR3 sequences, around 48% recorded once. The sequencing input was blood. The origin of the receptors is a man younger than 40 in good health.

The chain carries TRBV4-3 and TRBJ2-7; unclear D gene. The V end lost 0 bases, the J end lost 3 bases, and 9 bases lay between the germline ends. From germline, CDR1 is LGHNA and CDR2 YSLEER. This CDR3 has 14 amino acids. The CDR3 region is CASSQDREVYEQYF. CDR3 DNA sequence: TGCGCCAGCAGCCAAGATCGTGAGGTCTACGAGCAGTACTTC.

This clonotype has more than one count but fewer than ten. The rearrangement joins TRBV12-3 or TRBV12-4 to TRBJ1-2, with D perhaps TRBD1 (6 bases). Trimming removed 4 bases at V and 4 bases at J, with 13 bases between. The length of the CDR3 is 14 residues. The CDR3 protein is CASSWAGVTYGYTF. CDR3 nucleotides: TGTGCCAGCAGTTGGGCAGGGGTTACCTATGGCTACACCTTC.

The chain uses TRBV4-2 and TRBJ1-2, with 9 nucleotides matching TRBD1. Germline trimming cut 0 bases from V and 6 bases from J; bases unmatched to any gene: 5. The CDR3 sequence is 15 residues long. Germline CDR1 is LGHNA and CDR2 is YNFKEQ. The CDR3 loop is CASSQDTGGYDGYTF. In DNA, the CDR3 is TGTGCCAGCAGCCAAGACACAGGGGGCTACGATGGCTACACCTTC.

This clonotype was found once. At one end the junction does not follow the germline gene, possibly because of a read error. The V call is TRBV7-9, the J call TRBJ2-1; D is ambiguous. Germline CDR1 reads SEHNR; CDR2 reads FQNEAQ (reference sequence). There are 14 residues in the CDR3. Here the CDR3 DNA reads TGTGCCAGCCCCAATGGGTTCTTTGGCAATGAGCGGTTCTTC. This translates into CASPNGFFGNERFF. The full variable domain, its missing parts supplied by reference TRBV7-9 and TRBJ2-1, is DTGVSQNPRHKITKRGQNVTFRCDPISEHNRLYWYRQTLGQGPEFLTYFQNEAQLEKSRLLSDRFSAERPKGSFSTLEIQRTEQGDSAMYLCASPNGFFGNERFFGPGTRLTVL.

The rearrangement uses TRBV30 and TRBJ2-5; 7 bases map to TRBD1. V gave up 5 bases and J gave up 5 bases; unmatched junction bases: 8. Per germline, CDR1 GTSNPN and CDR2 SVGIG (reference sequence). The CDR3 is 13 amino acids. The CDR3 nucleotides read TGTGCCTGGGGGACAGTGTTTAGTGAGACCCAGTACTTC. Its translation: CAWGTVFSETQYF. Together with reference TRBV30 and TRBJ2-5, the CDR3 gives the full variable domain: SQTIHQWPATLVQPVGSPLSLECTVEGTSNPNLYWYRQAAGRGLQLLFYSVGIGQISSEVPQNLSASRPQDRQFILSSKKLLLSDSGFYLCAWGTVFSETQYFGPGTRLLVL.

The rearrangement joins TRBV18 to TRBJ1-4; D possibly corresponds to TRBD1 (5 bases). Germline V CDR1 and CDR2: KGHSH, LQKENI. This CDR3 has 15 amino acids. The V end lost 3 bases, the J end lost 2 bases, and 10 bases lay between the germline ends. Written as DNA, the CDR3 is TGTGCCAGCTCACCCCGGGAGGGGACTAATGAAAAACTGTTTTTT. It is translated as CASSPREGTNEKLFF.

The chain couples TRBV27 to TRBJ2-2; no clear D. The germline gives CDR1 MNHEY, CDR2 SMNVEV (reference sequence). CDR3 size: 11 residues. Deletions cut 6 bases from V and 6 bases from J, with 5 bases between. The DNA of the CDR3 is TGTGCCAGCAGGGGTGCCGGGGAGCTGTTTTTT. It is translated as CASRGAGELFF.

V gene TRBV7-9 combines with J gene TRBJ1-5, with D tentatively TRBD1 (5 bases). This CDR3 is 16 amino acids long. Germline lookup yields CDR1 SEHNR and CDR2 FQNEAQ (reference sequence). V lost 5 bases and J 3 bases, leaving 17 bases between the germline ends. CDR3 loop: CASSPSGGASNQPQHF. In DNA form, the CDR3 reads TGTGCCAGCAGCCCGTCAGGAGGGGCGTCCAATCAGCCCCAGCATTTT.

The V gene is TRBV11-3, the J gene TRBJ2-1, with D perhaps TRBD2 (6 bases). This CDR3 has 16 amino acids. Germline CDR1 reads SGHNT; CDR2 reads YENEEA. Trimming pared 1 base from V and 4 bases from J, leaving 14 bases between. The CDR3 DNA reads TGTGCCAGCAGCTTAGTTTCAGGACTAACATACAATGAGCAGTTCTTC. Protein: CASSLVSGLTYNEQFF.

Only a few counts were recorded for this clonotype. This sequence joins TRBV11-2 and TRBJ2-3; D gene unclear. Trimming took off 4 bases at V and 3 bases at J, with 17 bases between the two ends. CDR1 and CDR2 from the germline V gene are SGHAT and FQNNGV. This CDR3 has 16 amino acids. CDR3 sequence (DNA): TGTGCCAGCAGCTCCCGAGCCAGTATCGCGACAGATACGCAGTATTTT. Amino acid sequence: CASSSRASIATDTQYF.

The rearrangement joins TRBV12-3 or TRBV12-4 to TRBJ2-5; D remains unclear. Trimming took off 3 bases at V and 5 bases at J, with 13 bases between the two ends. CDR3 length equals 14 residues. In nucleotides, the CDR3 is TGTGCCAGCAGTTTCCCGGAGAGGATGGAGACCCAGTACTTC. It is translated as CASSFPERMETQYF.

The sample holds a few counts of this clonotype. The chain employs TRBV3-1 and TRBJ2-3; D remains ambiguous. Trimming stripped 0 bases from V and 3 bases from J, with 10 bases between. CDR3 length: 15 residues. Per the germline V gene, CDR1 is LGHDT and CDR2 is YNNKEL (reference sequence). The CDR3 region has the DNA TGTGCCAGCAGCCAAGACGGACGTCGGACAGATACGCAGTATTTT. It translates to CASSQDGRRTDTQYF.

The gene calls are TRBV4-1 and TRBJ2-7; D is possibly TRBD1 (6 bases). The V gene's germline CDR1 is MGHRA and CDR2 YSYEKL. V was shortened by 1 base and J by 5 bases, with 18 bases between the two germline ends. The CDR3 contains 16 residues. The CDR3 sequence: CASSQVGAGESHEQYF. The CDR3 nucleotides read TGCGCCAGCAGCCAAGTCGGGGCAGGGGAGTCCCACGAGCAGTACTTC.

The rearrangement uses TRBV4-1 and TRBJ2-3, with TRBD2 matching over 7 bases. Losses at the gene ends were 0 bases for V and 5 bases for J; bases not matched to a gene: 5. The germline gives CDR1 MGHRA, CDR2 YSYEKL. The CDR3 runs to 15 residues. The CDR3 DNA sequence: TGCGCCAGCAGCCAAGAGGGACTATTCGGAGATACGCAGTATTTT. This codes for CASSQEGLFGDTQYF.

About this clonotype itself: A read error may account for a junction end that differs from germline. The gene calls are TRBV7-9 and TRBJ2-3; D gene ambiguous. Germline loops: CDR1 SEHNR, CDR2 FQNEAQ (reference sequence). The CDR3 runs to 12 residues. The CDR3 region has the DNA TGTGTCAGCAGCTTAATGTCAGATACGCAGTATTTT. Translating it yields CVSSLMSDTQYF.

The rearrangement uses TRBV11-2 and TRBJ2-7; D unresolved. The CDR3 consists of 17 residues. Looked up from germline, CDR1 is SGHAT and CDR2 is FQNNGV. Trimming took off 1 base at V and 2 bases at J, with 18 bases between the two ends. CDR3 nucleotides: TGTGCCAGCAGCTTAGTACATTCGCTAGTCAGGCCCTACGAGCAGTACTTC. Protein product: CASSLVHSLVRPYEQYF.

The chain links TRBV3-1 to TRBJ1-1; D perhaps matches TRBD1 (5 bases). V was shortened by 7 bases and J by 1 base, with 13 bases between the two germline ends. CDR3 length equals 14 residues. Germline lookup yields CDR1 LGHDT and CDR2 YNNKEL (reference sequence). CDR3 amino acids: CASTRFTGNTEAFF. The CDR3 region has the DNA TGTGCCAGCACCCGTTTTACAGGGAACACTGAAGCTTTCTTT.

This clonotype has at least ten counts. The CDR3 bases are TGTGCCAGCAGTCCAGGGGTCGGTGCGGCTGGGGCCAACGTCCTGACTTTC. The encoded protein is CASSPGVGAAGANVLTF. The gene calls are TRBV28 and TRBJ2-6, with D tentatively TRBD1 (6 bases). The CDR3 is made up of 17 amino acids. Trimming left V 5 bases short and J 2 bases short, with 16 bases between. In germline, CDR1 is MDHEN, CDR2 SYDVKM. The variable domain in full, completed from reference TRBV28 and TRBJ2-6, reads DVKVTQSSRYLVKRTGEKVFLECVQDMDHENMFWYRQDPGLGLRLIYFSYDVKMKEKGDIPEGYSVSREKKERFSLILESASTNQTSMYLCASSPGVGAAGANVLTFGAGSRLTVL.

V is TRBV4-1 and J is TRBJ2-1; D gene uncertain. V shed 4 bases and J shed 0 bases, with 10 bases lying between them. The germline V gene has CDR1 MGHRA and CDR2 YSYEKL. The CDR3 is made up of 15 amino acids. CDR3 loop: CASSLMESSYNEQFF. CDR3 coding DNA: TGCGCCAGCAGCCTTATGGAAAGCTCCTACAATGAGCAGTTCTTC.

The rearrangement joins TRBV9 to TRBJ2-1, with D unresolved. Germline V gene data show CDR1 as SGDLS and CDR2 as YYNGEE. The CDR3 spans 17 residues. The V end was cut by 0 bases, the J end by 1 base, with 14 bases between. CDR3 coding DNA: TGTGCCAGCAGCGTAGGGCCGGAAGCGATGTCCTACAATGAGCAGTTCTTC. Protein sequence: CASSVGPEAMSYNEQFF.

The V and J genes are TRBV7-9 and TRBJ1-1; maybe TRBD1 (5 bases). Deletions cut 3 bases from V and 10 bases from J, with 15 bases between. Germline CDR1 SEHNR, CDR2 FQNEAQ (reference sequence). This CDR3 region has 13 residues. DNA for the CDR3: TGTGCCAGCAGCTTTTTAGGGACGGTCCCAGCTTTCTTT. It is translated as CASSFLGTVPAFF.

This clonotype was observed a few times. The chain couples TRBV7-9 to TRBJ2-7, with D maybe TRBD2 (5 bases). The CDR3 runs to 14 residues. CDR1 is SEHNR, CDR2 FQNEAQ, per germline (reference sequence). V was trimmed by 2 bases and J by 2 bases, leaving 10 bases between them. The CDR3 DNA reads TGTGCCAGCAGCTTAACCGGGAACCCCTACGAGCAGTACTTC. Its protein product is CASSLTGNPYEQYF.

This chain connects TRBV28 to TRBJ1-2; 11 nucleotides match TRBD1. The junction had 7 bases not matched to a gene; V was cut back by 5 bases and J by 8 bases. This CDR3 has 14 amino acids. Germline V gene lookup returns CDR1 MDHEN and CDR2 SYDVKM. The CDR3 loop is CASSLGQGAGGYTF. The CDR3 DNA reads as TGTGCCAGCAGTCTCGGACAGGGGGCTGGGGGCTACACCTTC.

J is TRBJ1-2 and V is TRBV5-1, with 9 positions matching TRBD1. CDR3 length: 18 amino acids. CDR1 and CDR2 (germline): SGHRS, YFSETQ. V shed 0 bases and J 4 bases; nucleotides not matched to a gene: 13. The CDR3 DNA follows: TGCGCCAGCAGCTTGGGAACTATACAGGGGGCGCTGGTCTATGGCTACACCTTC. As protein: CASSLGTIQGALVYGYTF.

The chain links TRBV3-1 to TRBJ2-7, with 7 bases identical to TRBD2. The V gene's germline CDR1 is LGHDT and CDR2 YNNKEL (reference sequence). The CDR3 has 16 amino acids. J was trimmed by 9 bases and V by 4 bases; bases with no gene match: 18. CDR3 in amino acids: CASSRGLGGQILWQYF. Here the CDR3 DNA reads TGTGCCAGCAGCCGAGGACTGGGAGGGCAGATATTGTGGCAGTACTTC.

J is TRBJ2-5 and V is TRBV29-1, with no clear D. Germline V gives CDR1 SQVTM, CDR2 ANQGSEA. The CDR3 extends over 14 amino acids. Trimming shortened V by 3 bases and J by 1 base, and 12 bases separated the two germline ends. CDR3 DNA: TGCAGCGTTGATCCGGAGCCCACCCAAGAGACCCAGTACTTC. This sequence encodes CSVDPEPTQETQYF.

The V and J genes are TRBV11-3 and TRBJ2-4; tentative D call: TRBD2 (5 bases). V dropped 6 bases and J dropped 0 bases, with 15 bases sitting between them. This CDR3 spans 16 amino acids. Per germline, CDR1 SGHNT and CDR2 YENEEA. The CDR3 loop is CASSPRGSLAKNIQYF. In DNA form, the CDR3 reads TGTGCCAGCAGTCCACGGGGTTCACTAGCCAAAAACATTCAGTACTTC.

This clonotype was detected only a few times. The chain couples TRBV12-3 or TRBV12-4 to TRBJ1-2; D is possibly TRBD1 (5 bases). V was clipped by 2 bases and J by 1 base, with 14 bases between them. This CDR3 is built from 16 residues. CDR3 sequence (DNA): TGTGCCAGCAGTTTAAGGGGACCGACAGATAACTATGGCTACACCTTC. Its protein product is CASSLRGPTDNYGYTF.

The chain employs TRBV6-2 or TRBV6-3 and TRBJ1-1; D may be TRBD1 (6 bases). Trimming cost V 6 bases and J 7 bases, with 12 bases left between them. The CDR3 has 12 residues. Germline assignment: CDR1 MNHEY and CDR2 SVGEGT. Here the CDR3 reads CASSQQGIEAFF. The CDR3 DNA sequence: TGTGCCAGCAGCCAACAGGGTATTGAAGCTTTCTTT.

This clonotype has just a few counts. The chain recombines TRBV9 with TRBJ2-5, with TRBD2 matching over 14 bases. CDR3 size: 17 residues. Germline-derived CDR1 and CDR2 are SGDLS and YYNGEE. With V trimmed by 3 bases and J by 5 bases, 9 bases remained unmatched. In DNA, the CDR3 is TGTGCCAGCAGCGGATCGGGACTAGCGGGGGTTGGTGAGACCCAGTACTTC. This gives the protein CASSGSGLAGVGETQYF. Full variable domain (outside the CDR3, taken from reference TRBV9 and TRBJ2-5): DSGVTQTPKHLITATGQRVTLRCSPRSGDLSVYWYQQSLDQGLQFLIQYYNGEERAKGNILERFSAQQFPDLHSELNLSSLELGDSALYFCASSGSGLAGVGETQYFGPGTRLLVL.